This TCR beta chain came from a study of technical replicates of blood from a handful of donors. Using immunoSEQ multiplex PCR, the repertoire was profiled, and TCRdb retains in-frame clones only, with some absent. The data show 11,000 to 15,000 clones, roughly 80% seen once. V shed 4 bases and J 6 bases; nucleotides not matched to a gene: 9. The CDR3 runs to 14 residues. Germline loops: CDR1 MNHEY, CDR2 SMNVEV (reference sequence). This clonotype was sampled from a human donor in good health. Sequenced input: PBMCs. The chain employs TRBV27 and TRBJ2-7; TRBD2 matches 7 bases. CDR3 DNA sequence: TGTGCCAGCAGTTGGGCGGGAGAACAAGGCGAGCAGTACTTC. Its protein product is CASSWAGEQGEQYF.